The clone carrying this TCR beta chain is a singleton in its sample. Its specificity is not known. Per the authors' pipeline: The study's classifier, a distant-metastasis tool for papillary thyroid cancer, was built using CDR3 differences across clinicopathological groups. TCRdb re-called the PCR reads with MiXCR. TCRdb, not the original authors, processed these V and J calls. In the table there are approximately 32,000 clones, about a fifth of which are singletons. This sample is drawn from a study of metastatic and nonmetastatic thyroid tumors. Study context: The authors compared repertoires across blood and tumor or nodule tissue from malignant and benign thyroid patients.

Each patient went into thyroid surgery without having received any treatment. Study findings and constraints: When malignant thyroid tumors were compared with benign nodules, TCR beta diversity was reportedly significantly higher in the malignant tumors. This held in both blood and tumor samples.

The ends were cut back, 4 bases at V and 3 bases at J, with 14 bases in the middle. There are 14 residues in the CDR3. The germline CDR1 and CDR2 sequences are SGHRS and YFSETQ. This chain links TRBV5-1 with TRBJ2-7; either TRBD1 or TRBD2 may fit D (5 bases each). Sequenced: tumor tissue. The clonotype originates from a male donor with papillary thyroid cancer or a benign thyroid nodule (not recorded which). Some clones in this sample may be carry-over from other donors' samples. The CDR3 spells CASSGGGGGYEQYF. The CDR3 nucleotides are TGCGCCAGCAGCGGGGGTGGTGGAGGCTACGAGCAGTACTTC.